This T cell receptor (beta chain) comes out of a study of blood T cells in healthy people across ages. Study-wide background: Roughly one uniquely barcoded beta molecule per two T cells was captured.

Many counts were recorded for this clonotype. Its antigen is unidentified. Per the germline V gene, CDR1 is DFQATT and CDR2 is SNEGSKA (reference sequence). The CDR3 contains 11 residues. The study, taken as a whole, reports: Observed TCR beta diversity showed a strong correlation with the percentage of naive T cells as measured by flow cytometry. The long-lived group displayed more naive CD4+ cells, plus higher diversity, than the aged donors did.

Through a sample-barcoded 5' primer and a J-beta primer mix, a second PCR was run for roughly 6 to 12 cycles. MiXCR, applied by TCRdb to the 5' RACE reads, yields one record per CDR3 protein. This table has about 1.8 million distinct CDR3 sequences, around half appearing once. The specimen sequenced was blood. The chain joins TRBV20-1 to TRBJ2-5, with D perhaps TRBD1 (5 bases). TRBJ2-7 matches the DNA end more closely, so the J call is doubtful. This receptor was identified in a woman between 40 and 50 years old in good health. This CDR3 is CSAQNQGEQYF. CDR3 coding DNA: TGCAGTGCTCAAAACCAGGGCGAGCAGTACTTC.